The rows below give T cell receptor beta chains drawn from one sample of a study of shared clonotypes between healthy human individuals. Produced via immunoSEQ multiplex PCR; TCRdb's table is partial and in-frame only. The sample shows around 700,000 clones, less than 85% of them seen only once. The sequencing input was memory CD4+ T cells sorted from blood. These TCRs come from a woman under 40 in good health. The CDR3 runs from the conserved cysteine through the conserved F or W. The D gene is left open where the match is weak. Only some rows state a clone size, as once, few, many or a class for expanded clones.

>-|TRBJ2-7|TRBD1|TRBV10-3
TGTGCCATCAGTGATAGGGGCAGGGGGCCATCCTACGAGCAGTACTTC
CAISDRGRGPSYEQYF
>-|TRBJ2-7|-|TRBV6-5
TGTGCCAGCAGGTCGTTGGTAGCGGAATACGAGCAGTACTTC
CASRSLVAEYEQYF
>-|TRBJ1-2|-|TRBV5-6
TGTGCCAGCAGCTTGGGTGTAGGCTACACCTTC
CASSLGVGYTF
>-|TRBJ2-3|TRBD1|TRBV7-9
TGTGCCAGCAGCTTAGGACAGGGTGGTACAGATACGCAGTATTTT
CASSLGQGGTDTQYF
>-|TRBJ2-7|-|TRBV28
TGTGCCAGCAGTTTTTTATTGGGGGAAGTAGCCTACGAGCAGTACTTC
CASSFLLGEVAYEQYF
>-|TRBJ1-2|TRBD1|TRBV28
TGTGCCAGCAGGGGGGGACTCGGGACAGGGGTTAACTATGGCTACACCTTC
CASRGGLGTGVNYGYTF
>many|TRBJ2-5|TRBD1|TRBV29-1
TGCAGCGTTGAGACAGGGGGGAGGCAAGAGACCCAGTACTTC
CSVETGGRQETQYF
>-|TRBJ2-1|-|TRBV21-1
TGTGCCAGCAGCCTGAGGACTAGTGCTGAGCAGTTCTTC
CASSLRTSAEQFF
>few|TRBJ1-1|TRBD1|TRBV7-9
TGTGCCAGCAGCCGACAGGGCAACACTGAAGCTTTCTTT
CASSRQGNTEAFF
>-|TRBJ1-5|-|TRBV19
TGTGCCAGTCGAACAGGAGCCAATCAGCCCCAGCATTTT
CASRTGANQPQHF
>-|TRBJ2-5|TRBD2|TRBV19
TGTGCCAGTAGCAGTGGGAGGACTAGCGGGGAGACCCAGTACTTC
CASSSGRTSGETQYF
>once|TRBJ1-2|TRBD1|TRBV28
TGTGCCAGCACGGGACAGGGTCGGCCTCTCCATGGCTACACCTTC
CASTGQGRPLHGYTF
>-|TRBJ2-2|-|TRBV5-6
TGTGCCAGCAGCACTCGGGTCGGGACCGGGGAGCTGTTTTTT
CASSTRVGTGELFF
>-|TRBJ2-1|-|TRBV30
TGTGCCTGGAGTGCCTGGGGGGGGCGCCAGGAGGGGAATGAGCAGTTCTTC
CAWSAWGGRQEGNEQFF
>-|TRBJ2-6|-|TRBV9
TGTGCCAGCAGCTCTAATCTAGGGAGCTCTGGGGCCAACGTCCTGACTTTC
CASSSNLGSSGANVLTF
>-|TRBJ2-3|TRBD2|TRBV29-1
TGCAGCGTTGAGGTGCGCGGGAGGTTTGGGGATACGCAGTATTTT
CSVEVRGRFGDTQYF
>-|TRBJ1-1|-|TRBV5-5
TGTGCCAGCAGCTTCGCACAGGAGTACGGGAACACTGAAGCTTTCTTT
CASSFAQEYGNTEAFF
>-|TRBJ2-2|-|TRBV19
TGTGCCAGTAGTATGCGCGGGGAGCTGTTTTTT
CASSMRGELFF
>-|TRBJ2-7|TRBD2|TRBV30
TGTGCCTGGAGACCAGCGGGACGGTCCGTCTACGAGCAGTACTTC
CAWRPAGRSVYEQYF
>few|TRBJ1-2|-|TRBV19
TGTGCCAGTAGTATGCAGACCATGACGCGCGACTACACCTTC
CASSMQTMTRDYTF
>-|TRBJ2-1|-|TRBV9
TGTGCCAGCAGCGTAGCCAGCGGAGTGTACAATGAGCAGTTCTTC
CASSVASGVYNEQFF
>-|TRBJ2-7|TRBD2|TRBV18
TGTGCCAGCTCACCACAACTAGCGGGAGGGCCGAACGAGCAGTACTTC
CASSPQLAGGPNEQYF
>-|TRBJ1-1|-|TRBV7-3
TGTGCCAGCAGCTCCGGGACCGCGAACACTGAAGCTTTCTTT
CASSSGTANTEAFF
>-|TRBJ2-1|TRBD1|TRBV2
TGTGCCAGCAGTCAACAGGGGGCCGAGCAGTTCTTC
CASSQQGAEQFF
>-|TRBJ1-1|TRBD1|TRBV19
TGTGCCAGTAGTCCCGACAGGGGGCAGGGCACTGAAGCTTTCTTT
CASSPDRGQGTEAFF
>few|TRBJ2-1|TRBD2|TRBV2
TGTGCCAGCAGAGTCGGTCGGACTAGCGGGCATCCAAGCTCCTACAATGAGCAGTTCTTC
CASRVGRTSGHPSSYNEQFF
>many|TRBJ2-7|-|TRBV7-2
TGTGCCAGCAGCTCCTACCAAGGCGAGCAGTACTTC
CASSSYQGEQYF
>-|TRBJ1-2|-|TRBV5-1
TGCGCCAGCAGCTTGAAGGGTACGGATGGCTACACCTTC
CASSLKGTDGYTF
>-|TRBJ2-7|-|TRBV28
TGTGCCAGCAGTTTAATACACTACGAGCAGTACTTC
CASSLIHYEQYF
>-|TRBJ2-5|-|TRBV14
TGTGCCAGCAGCCAATTGGCGGGTGAGACCCAGTACTTC
CASSQLAGETQYF
>-|TRBJ1-5|-|TRBV25-1
TGTGCCAGCAGTGACCACCGGGACGGTAAGAATCAGCCCCAGCATTTT
CASSDHRDGKNQPQHF
>-|TRBJ2-5|-|TRBV7-9
TGTGCCAGCAGCTTACGGGAAGAGACCCAGTACTTC
CASSLREETQYF
>many|TRBJ2-5|-|TRBV19
TGTGCCAGTAGCCCTTCGGGGAGAGAGACCCAGTACTTC
CASSPSGRETQYF
>-|TRBJ2-5|-|TRBV6-6
TGTGCCAGCAGTGTCCCGGGTTCGTACCAAGAGACCCAGTACTTC
CASSVPGSYQETQYF
>few|TRBJ2-4|TRBD2|TRBV7-8
TGTGCCAGCACCCCGGGAGGATACGCCAAAAACATTCAGTACTTC
CASTPGGYAKNIQYF
>once|TRBJ1-1|-|TRBV28
TGTGCCAGCAGTTTATGGCGTCGACCGGGCACTGAAGCTTTCTTT
CASSLWRRPGTEAFF
>few|TRBJ1-1|-|TRBV5-1
TGCGCCAGCAGCTACGGGACGGGCACTGAAGCTTTCTTT
CASSYGTGTEAFF
>-|TRBJ2-1|TRBD2|TRBV19
TGTGCCAGTAGTATAGTAGCGGGACCTTACAATGAGCAGTTCTTC
CASSIVAGPYNEQFF
>-|TRBJ2-5|TRBD2|TRBV4-2
TGTGCCAGCAGCCCGACTAGCGGGAGGCAGACCCAGTACTTC
CASSPTSGRQTQYF
>-|TRBJ2-5|-|TRBV7-8
TGTGCCAGCAGCCGGGGGTGGGAGACCCAGTACTTC
CASSRGWETQYF
>-|TRBJ1-3|-|TRBV27
TGTGCCAGCGGGGATGGGTCTGGAAACACCATATATTTT
CASGDGSGNTIYF
>few|TRBJ1-5|TRBD1|TRBV5-1
TGCGCCAGCAGCTTGGAGGGACAGGCCTATCAGCCCCAGCATTTT
CASSLEGQAYQPQHF
>once|TRBJ2-7|-|TRBV19
TGTGCCAGTACCGGGCAGGAGGGCTACGAGCAGTACTTC
CASTGQEGYEQYF
>-|TRBJ2-2|-|TRBV5-1
TGCGCCAGCAGCCAGGACGGCGCGAACACCGGGGAGCTGTTTTTT
CASSQDGANTGELFF
>-|TRBJ2-5|-|TRBV28
TGTGCCAGCAGCACCAGTCTCCAAGAGACCCAGTACTTC
CASSTSLQETQYF
>once|TRBJ2-1|-|TRBV19
TGTGCCAGTAGTAAGACCAGGGTTGGGAATGAGCAGTTCTTC
CASSKTRVGNEQFF
>-|TRBJ2-1|-|TRBV7-9
TGTGCCAGCAGCTTGGGGCACAATGAGCAGTTCTTC
CASSLGHNEQFF
>-|TRBJ2-2|TRBD1|TRBV7-2
TGTGCCAGCAGCTCCTGGACAGGCATCGGGCTGTTTTTT
CASSSWTGIGLFF
>-|TRBJ1-1|TRBD1|TRBV28
TGTGCCAGCAGGAAAGACAGGGTGGTGAGCACTGAAGCTTTCTTT
CASRKDRVVSTEAFF
>few|TRBJ1-3|-|TRBV5-1
TGCGCCAGCAGCTTGGGGAGCTCTGGAAACACCATATATTTT
CASSLGSSGNTIYF
>-|TRBJ2-1|-|TRBV6-4
TGTGCCAGCAGTGCGGATAGGGCTCTTTCCTACAATGAGCAGTTCTTC
CASSADRALSYNEQFF